This entry features one T cell receptor beta chain sequence. The antigen is not known. This sample's RNA came from whole unsorted tissue. Distant lung tissue was collected more than 3 cm away from the tumor edge. The sample comes from a study of tumor and adjacent non-tumor tissue in lung cancer. About the research overall: The cohort had around twelve adenocarcinoma, a couple of squamous cell and 1 small cell patients. Samples averaged about 4.3 million productive TCRbeta reads each. Findings of the study overall: Tumor tissue had significantly higher TCR diversity than normal lung. Tumor TCR diversity, when higher, was linked to shorter survival.

The library came from three nested PCR rounds adapted from ARM-PCR protocols. MiXCR was run by TCRdb on the multiplex PCR reads, yielding one entry per CDR3 protein. In the table there are roughly 120,000 distinct CDR3 sequences, about 65% of which are singletons. The CDR3 spans 16 residues. CDR1 is MDHEN, CDR2 SYDVKM, per germline. The sample taken for sequencing was distant non-tumor lung tissue. The clonotype was recovered from a man aged 60-69 years with non-small cell lung cancer. The genes are TRBV28 and TRBJ1-5; no clear D. The J call may be faulty, since TRBJ2-3 better matches the DNA end. CDR3 region: CACTSPQDPRNQPQYF. DNA for the CDR3: TGTGCCTGCACTTCCCCTCAGGACCCTAGGAATCAGCCCCAGTATTTT.